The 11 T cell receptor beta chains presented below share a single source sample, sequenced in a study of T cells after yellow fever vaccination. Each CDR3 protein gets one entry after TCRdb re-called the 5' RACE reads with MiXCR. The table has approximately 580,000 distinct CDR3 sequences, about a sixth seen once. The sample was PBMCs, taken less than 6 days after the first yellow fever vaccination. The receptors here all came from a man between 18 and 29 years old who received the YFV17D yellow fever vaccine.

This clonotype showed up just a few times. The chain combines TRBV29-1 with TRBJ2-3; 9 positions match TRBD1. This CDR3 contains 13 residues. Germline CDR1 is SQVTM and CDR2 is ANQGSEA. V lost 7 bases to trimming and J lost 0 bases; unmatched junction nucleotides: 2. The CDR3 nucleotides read TGCAGCGCAGGACAGGGGAGCACAGATACGCAGTATTTT. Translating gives CSAGQGSTDTQYF.

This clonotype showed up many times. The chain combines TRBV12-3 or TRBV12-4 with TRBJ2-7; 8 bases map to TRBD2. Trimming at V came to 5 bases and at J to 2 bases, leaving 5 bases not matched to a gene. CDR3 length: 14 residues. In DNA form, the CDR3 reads TGTGCCAGCAGTCCCCGGGAGGGCCCCTACGAGCAGTACTTC. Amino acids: CASSPREGPYEQYF.

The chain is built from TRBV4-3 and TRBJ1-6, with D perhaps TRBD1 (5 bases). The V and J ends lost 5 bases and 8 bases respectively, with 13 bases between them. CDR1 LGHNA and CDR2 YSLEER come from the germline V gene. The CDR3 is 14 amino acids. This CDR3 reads CASSVGGADSPLHF. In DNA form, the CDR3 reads TGCGCCAGCAGCGTCGGGGGAGCCGATTCACCCCTCCACTTT.

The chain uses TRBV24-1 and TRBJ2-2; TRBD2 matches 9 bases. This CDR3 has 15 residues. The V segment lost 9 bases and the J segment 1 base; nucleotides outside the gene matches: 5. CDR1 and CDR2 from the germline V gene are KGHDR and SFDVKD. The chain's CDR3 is CATGRTSENTGELFF. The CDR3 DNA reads TGTGCCACCGGGAGGACTAGCGAGAACACCGGGGAGCTGTTTTTT.

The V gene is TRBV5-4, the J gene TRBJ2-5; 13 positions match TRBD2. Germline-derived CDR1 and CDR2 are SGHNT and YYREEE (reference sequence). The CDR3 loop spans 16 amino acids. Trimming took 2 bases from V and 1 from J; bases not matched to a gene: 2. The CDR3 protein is CASSFGLAGAQETQYF. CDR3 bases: TGTGCCAGCAGCTTTGGACTAGCGGGGGCCCAAGAGACCCAGTACTTC.

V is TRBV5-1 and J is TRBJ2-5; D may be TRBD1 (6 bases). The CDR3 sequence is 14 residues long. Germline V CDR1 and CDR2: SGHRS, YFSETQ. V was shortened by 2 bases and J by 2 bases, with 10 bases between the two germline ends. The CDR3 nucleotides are TGCGCCAGCAGCTTCCTGGACAGACAAGAGACCCAGTACTTC. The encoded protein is CASSFLDRQETQYF.

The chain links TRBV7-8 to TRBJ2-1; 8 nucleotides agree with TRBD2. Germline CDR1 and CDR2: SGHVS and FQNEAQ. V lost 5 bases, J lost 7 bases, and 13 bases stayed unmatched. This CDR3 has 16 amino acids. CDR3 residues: CASSHPPGLVGNEQFF. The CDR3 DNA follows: TGTGCCAGCAGCCACCCCCCGGGACTAGTAGGGAATGAGCAGTTCTTC.

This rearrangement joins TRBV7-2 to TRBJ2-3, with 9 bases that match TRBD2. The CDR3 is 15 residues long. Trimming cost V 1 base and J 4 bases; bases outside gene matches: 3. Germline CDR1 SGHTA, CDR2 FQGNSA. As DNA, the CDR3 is TGTGCCAGCAGCTTAGGACTAGCGGTTCCAGATACGCAGTATTTT. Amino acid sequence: CASSLGLAVPDTQYF.

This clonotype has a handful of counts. The CDR3 coding sequence is TGTGCCACCAGTGTACCTCGACAGGGGAACGGGGAGCTGTTTTTT. Translating gives CATSVPRQGNGELFF. This chain links TRBV24-1 with TRBJ2-2; TRBD1 agrees at 8 bases. The junction had 8 bases not matched to a gene; V was cut back by 5 bases and J by 7 bases. CDR1 is KGHDR, CDR2 SFDVKD, per germline. CDR3 length: 15 residues.

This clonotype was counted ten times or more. The chain's CDR3 is CASSYSGGANNEQFF. The CDR3 region has the DNA TGCGCCAGCAGCTATAGCGGGGGGGCCAACAATGAGCAGTTCTTC. The J gene is TRBJ2-1, the V gene TRBV5-1, with 11 bases fitting TRBD2. The CDR3 has 15 amino acids. Germline CDR1 reads SGHRS; CDR2 reads YFSETQ. Trimming removed 3 bases from V and 5 bases from J; junction bases left unmatched: 4.

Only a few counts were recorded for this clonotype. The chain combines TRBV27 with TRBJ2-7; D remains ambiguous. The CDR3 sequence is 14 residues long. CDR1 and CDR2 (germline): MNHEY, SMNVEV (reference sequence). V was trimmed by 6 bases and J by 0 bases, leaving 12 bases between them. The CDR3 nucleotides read TGTGCCAGCAGCCATCGGTCTAGCTCCTACGAGCAGTACTTC. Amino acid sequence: CASSHRSSSYEQYF.